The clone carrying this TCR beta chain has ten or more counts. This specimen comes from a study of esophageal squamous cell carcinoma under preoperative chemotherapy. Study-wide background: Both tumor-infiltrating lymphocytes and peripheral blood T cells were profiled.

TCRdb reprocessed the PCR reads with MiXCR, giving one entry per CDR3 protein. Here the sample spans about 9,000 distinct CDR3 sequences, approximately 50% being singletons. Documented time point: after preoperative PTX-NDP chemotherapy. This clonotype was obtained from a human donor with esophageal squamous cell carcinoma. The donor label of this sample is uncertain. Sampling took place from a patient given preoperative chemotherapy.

Here the CDR3 reads CASSTSGEGHSNQPQHF. The DNA for the CDR3 is TGTGCCAGCAGTACGTCCGGGGAGGGACATAGCAATCAGCCCCAGCATTTT. The rearrangement joins TRBV12-3 or TRBV12-4 to TRBJ1-5; D might be TRBD1 (6 bases). V gave up 5 bases and J gave up 0 bases, with 17 bases separating them. The CDR3 spans 17 residues.